This T cell receptor (beta chain) is drawn from a study of identical twins. J was trimmed by 5 bases and V by 2 bases; bases with no gene match: 10. Per the germline V gene, CDR1 is MNHEY and CDR2 is SVGAGI. This CDR3 has 17 amino acids. A template switching step contributed a universal primer site, while unique molecular identifiers were present in the cDNA. TCRdb called the 5' RACE reads again in MiXCR, with one record for every CDR3 protein. The repertoire holds 1.5 million or so distinct CDR3 sequences, about 32% seen once, with about 0.27% in the top ten. The sequenced material came from cord blood. The rearrangement links TRBV6-5 to TRBJ2-2, with 8 positions matching TRBD1. This clonotype was obtained from a newborn girl in good health. This CDR3 reads CASSYLGYWTGTGELFF. CDR3 bases: TGTGCCAGCAGTTACCTCGGATACTGGACAGGGACCGGGGAGCTGTTTTTT.